This entry lists 4 T cell receptor beta chains sequenced from one sample in a study of blood T cells in healthy people across ages. Then a second PCR, running about 6 to 12 cycles, was carried out with a sample-barcoded 5' primer and a J-beta primer mix. TCRdb processed the 5' RACE reads anew with MiXCR; each CDR3 protein has one entry. The table records roughly 1,500,000 distinct CDR3 sequences, roughly 30% of them present only once. Sequencing was performed on blood. These receptors were collected from a woman in her 30s in good health.

This chain joins TRBV18 and TRBJ2-3; the D gene could be TRBD1 or TRBD2 (5 bases each). V was trimmed by 0 bases and J by 1 base, leaving 8 bases between them. Germline loops: CDR1 KGHSH, CDR2 LQKENI. The CDR3 sequence is 15 residues long. The DNA for the CDR3 is TGTGCCAGCTCACCACCGCAGGGACGCACAGATACGCAGTATTTT. This codes for CASSPPQGRTDTQYF.

The sample holds many counts of this clonotype. V is TRBV4-1 and J is TRBJ2-1, with TRBD2 matching 12 bases. The CDR3 contains 15 residues. V dropped 3 bases and J dropped 10; count of bases not matched to a gene: 7. Germline assignment: CDR1 MGHRA and CDR2 YSYEKL. The CDR3 loop reads CASSHGTSGYYEQFF. CDR3 nucleotides: TGCGCCAGCAGCCATGGGACTAGCGGGTACTACGAGCAGTTCTTC.

The V and J genes are TRBV7-2 and TRBJ2-5, with TRBD2 matching 7 bases. V shed 3 bases, J shed 11 bases, and the junction held 12 bases outside the gene matches. CDR3 length: 14 residues. Germline loops: CDR1 SGHTA, CDR2 FQGNSA. As DNA, the CDR3 is TGTGCCAGCAGCTTGAGCGGGGTAAACGATGAGCAGTACTTC. Protein product: CASSLSGVNDEQYF.

The chain employs TRBV28 and TRBJ2-5; the D is unclear. Deletions cut 5 bases from V and 6 bases from J, with 4 bases between. The CDR3 is 10 amino acids. CDR1 and CDR2 from the germline V gene are MDHEN and SYDVKM. CDR3 sequence (DNA): TGTGCCAGCAGTAGCCAGACCCAGTACTTC. This codes for CASSSQTQYF.